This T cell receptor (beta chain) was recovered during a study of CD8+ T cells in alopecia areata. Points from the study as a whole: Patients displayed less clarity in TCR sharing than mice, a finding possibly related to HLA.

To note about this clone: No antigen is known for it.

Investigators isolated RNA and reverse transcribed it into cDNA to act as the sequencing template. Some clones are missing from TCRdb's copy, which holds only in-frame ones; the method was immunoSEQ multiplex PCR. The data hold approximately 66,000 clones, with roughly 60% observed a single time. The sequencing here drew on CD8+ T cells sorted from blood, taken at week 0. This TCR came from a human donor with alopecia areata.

CDR3 DNA sequence: TGTGCCTGGAGTGTTATGTGGGAATTCGGAAACACCATATATTTT. Encoded protein: CAWSVMWEFGNTIYF. The gene calls are TRBV30 and TRBJ1-3; D gene uncertain. Germline V gene lookup returns CDR1 GTSNPN and CDR2 SVGIG (reference sequence). Trimming stripped 0 bases from V and 4 bases from J, with 13 bases between. CDR3 length: 15 amino acids.